This T cell receptor beta chain was identified in a study of blood T cell repertoires in COVID-19. Whole-study context: Samples came from the United States, Italy and Spain, spanning acute and convalescent COVID-19. From T cells, B-cell-depleted T cells, or PBMCs came the material, which was cDNA or gDNA.

As handled by the study authors: Amplifying reference gene primers gave estimates of nucleated cell counts. Assay used: immunoSEQ multiplex PCR; TCRdb lists only in-frame clones, some missing. V, J and clone size are those of that table, while D and trimming were read from the DNA. In the table there are 190,000 or so clones, approximately 90% of which are singletons. Germline CDR1 is SGHTA and CDR2 is FQGNSA. The V end was cut by 2 bases, the J end by 4 bases, with 6 bases between. The CDR3 has 14 amino acids. The genes are TRBV7-2 and TRBJ1-6; the D is unclear. Material for sequencing was peripheral blood. The sequence was obtained from a young woman with acute or convalescent COVID-19. The CDR3 sequence is CASSLWQYNSPLHF. CDR3 in DNA: TGTGCCAGCAGCTTATGGCAGTATAATTCACCCCTCCACTTT.